The 21 T cell receptor beta chains in this list originate from one sample, sequenced in a study of CD8 T cells in Susac syndrome. About 0.5 to 1 ug RNA was reverse transcribed with random hexamers. TCRdb used MiXCR to reprocess the immunoSEQ multiplex PCR reads, holding one entry per CDR3 protein. Of some 200,000 distinct CDR3 sequences in the sample, 95% were seen once. Sequenced input: CD4+ T cells from PBMCs. Receptor source: a human donor with multiple sclerosis.

The rearrangement links TRBV7-6 to TRBJ2-3; TRBD2 matches at 10 bases. Per the germline V gene, CDR1 is SGHVS and CDR2 is FNYEAQ. V shed 5 bases and J 0 bases; nucleotides not matched to a gene: 5. This CDR3 region has 16 residues. CDR3 in amino acids: CASSRGTSASTDTQYF. Written as DNA, the CDR3 is TGTGCCAGCAGCCGGGGGACTAGCGCCAGCACAGATACGCAGTATTTT.

The chain has TRBV20-1 and TRBJ2-3; D unresolved. Germline V lookup: CDR1 DFQATT, CDR2 SNEGSKA (reference sequence). The V gene lost 0 bases and the J gene lost 4 bases, with 14 bases spanning the gap. This CDR3 is built from 15 residues. The CDR3, as DNA: TGCAGTGCTAGAGATCTTGTAAGGTTCCCAGATACGCAGTATTTT. This encodes CSARDLVRFPDTQYF.

V is TRBV4-2 and J is TRBJ2-7; D unresolved. The V gene lost 1 base and the J gene lost 3 bases, with 10 bases spanning the gap. Germline CDR1 and CDR2: LGHNA and YNFKEQ. CDR3 length equals 14 residues. CDR3 residues: CASSQGPQIYEQYF. The DNA of the CDR3 is TGTGCCAGCAGCCAAGGGCCCCAGATCTACGAGCAGTACTTC.

The chain employs TRBV29-1 and TRBJ1-2; no firm D call. Per germline, CDR1 SQVTM and CDR2 ANQGSEA. V was clipped by 0 bases and J by 4 bases, with 9 bases between them. The CDR3 spans 13 residues. The DNA for the CDR3 is TGCAGCGTTGAAGATACGGGGAGCTATGGCTACACCTTC. As protein: CSVEDTGSYGYTF. Full variable domain (rest looked up from reference TRBV29-1 and TRBJ1-2): SAVISQKPSRDICQRGTSLTIQCQVDSQVTMMFWYRQQPGQSLTLIATANQGSEATYESGFVIDKFPISRPNLTFSTLTVSNMSPEDSSIYLCSVEDTGSYGYTFGSGTRLTVV.

The chain links TRBV9 to TRBJ2-3; TRBD2 agrees at 9 bases. The CDR3 spans 16 residues. The germline gives CDR1 SGDLS, CDR2 YYNGEE. V trimming: 3 bases; J trimming: 2 bases; junction bases outside the gene matches: 7. The CDR3 region is CASSGETSGFTDTQYF. CDR3 in DNA: TGTGCCAGCAGCGGTGAGACTAGCGGATTCACAGATACGCAGTATTTT.

CDR3 coding DNA: TGTGCCAGCAGTGAAGCGCTGGGCGGCCAAGAGACCCAGTACTTC. As protein: CASSEALGGQETQYF. V gene TRBV2 combines with J gene TRBJ2-5; D gene uncertain. The length of the CDR3 is 15 residues. V lost 0 bases and J 1 base, leaving 9 bases between the germline ends. Germline CDR1 SNHLY, CDR2 FYNNEI. The whole variable domain, filled in from reference TRBV2 and TRBJ2-5, reads EPEVTQTPSHQVTQMGQEVILRCVPISNHLYFYWYRQILGQKVEFLVSFYNNEISEKSEIFDDQFSVERPDGSNFTLKIRSTKLEDSAMYFCASSEALGGQETQYFGPGTRLLVL.

This chain connects TRBV20-1 to TRBJ2-5; 8 bases agree with TRBD2. V was pared by 4 bases and J by 5 bases, with 9 bases of the junction left unmatched. Germline V CDR1 and CDR2: DFQATT, SNEGSKA (reference sequence). The CDR3 loop spans 14 amino acids. In DNA, the CDR3 is TGCAGTGCTAATCCCGGACCGGGGGGGGAGACCCAGTACTTC. Its protein product is CSANPGPGGETQYF.

The chain employs TRBV3-1 and TRBJ2-1; D is unclear. The V end was cut by 0 bases, the J end by 10 bases, with 13 bases between. Germline V gene sequence: CDR1 LGHDT, CDR2 YNNKEL (reference sequence). The CDR3 covers 14 residues. The CDR3 reads CASSQDSASREQFF. The CDR3 DNA is TGTGCCAGCAGCCAAGATAGTGCTAGTAGAGAGCAGTTCTTC.

V is TRBV27 and J is TRBJ2-1; D uncertain. Germline V gives CDR1 MNHEY, CDR2 SMNVEV (reference sequence). This CDR3 comprises 16 residues. V lost 1 base to trimming and J lost 0 bases, with 10 bases between them. The CDR3 region is CASSLLFPGSYNEQFF. The CDR3 region has the DNA TGTGCCAGCAGTTTATTGTTCCCCGGCTCCTACAATGAGCAGTTCTTC.

The chain couples TRBV25-1 to TRBJ2-3; D not certain. Germline loops: CDR1 MGHDK, CDR2 SYGVNS. This CDR3 has 11 amino acids. V was cut by 3 bases and J by 6 bases, with 4 bases left in between. DNA of the CDR3: TGTGCCAGCAGTGACCGCGATACGCAGTATTTT. Its protein is CASSDRDTQYF. The complete variable domain, with remaining parts taken from reference TRBV25-1 and TRBJ2-3, reads EADIYQTPRYLVIGTGKKITLECSQTMGHDKMYWYQQDPGMELHLIHYSYGVNSTEKGDLSSESTVSRIRTEHFPLTLESARPSHTSQYLCASSDRDTQYFGPGTRLTVL.

The chain has TRBV7-9 and TRBJ2-7; 13 bases are shared with TRBD2. Germline assignment: CDR1 SEHNR and CDR2 FQNEAQ (reference sequence). The CDR3 spans 18 residues. V lost 3 bases and J lost 0; bases outside the gene matches: 8. The CDR3 sequence is CASSFSTSGRAFSYEQYF. The CDR3 DNA is TGTGCCAGCAGCTTCTCAACTAGCGGGAGGGCCTTCTCCTACGAGCAGTACTTC.

This clonotype was recorded only once. The chain recombines TRBV5-1 with TRBJ1-1; D perhaps matches TRBD1 (6 bases). Trimming shortened V by 4 bases and J by 7 bases, and 11 bases separated the two germline ends. The V gene's germline CDR1 is SGHRS and CDR2 YFSETQ. The CDR3 is made up of 12 amino acids. The CDR3 loop is CASSQQGFEAFF. CDR3 nucleotides: TGCGCCAGCAGCCAACAGGGATTTGAAGCTTTCTTT. The whole variable domain, filled in from reference TRBV5-1 and TRBJ1-1, reads KAGVTQTPRYLIKTRGQQVTLSCSPISGHRSVSWYQQTPGQGLQFLFEYFSETQRNKGNFPGRFSGRQFSNSRSEMNVSTLELGDSALYLCASSQQGFEAFFGQGTRLTVV.

J is TRBJ1-2 and V is TRBV9; perhaps TRBD1 as D (5 bases). Trimming left V 4 bases short and J 7 bases short, with 17 bases between. The germline CDR1 and CDR2 sequences are SGDLS and YYNGEE. The CDR3 consists of 14 residues. CDR3 nucleotide sequence: TGTGCCAGCAGCACAGAGGGGCGGAGGGGTGGCTACACCTTC. This translates into CASSTEGRRGGYTF.

The chain employs TRBV30 and TRBJ1-2; no reliable D call. V was shortened by 4 bases and J by 4 bases, with 16 bases between the two germline ends. Per germline, CDR1 GTSNPN and CDR2 SVGIG (reference sequence). The CDR3 is 14 amino acids. This CDR3 is CAWTYTPGIYGYTF. The CDR3 DNA reads as TGTGCCTGGACCTACACACCAGGAATCTATGGCTACACCTTC.

This chain uses TRBV29-1 with TRBJ2-3; D unclear. This CDR3 has 10 amino acids. Trimming removed 7 bases from V and 4 bases from J, with 6 bases in between. The V gene's germline CDR1 is SQVTM and CDR2 ANQGSEA. The CDR3 sequence: CSGVSDTQYF. The CDR3 nucleotides read TGCAGCGGAGTGTCAGATACGCAGTATTTT.

This clonotype has just one count. The genes are TRBV6-5 and TRBJ2-7; TRBD2 is a possible D gene (5 bases). This CDR3 spans 14 amino acids. Germline assignment: CDR1 MNHEY and CDR2 SVGAGI. Trimming took off 2 bases at V and 2 bases at J, with 10 bases between the two ends. The CDR3 DNA reads TGTGCCAGCAGTTACGTGAGGGTCGCCTACGAGCAGTACTTC. This codes for CASSYVRVAYEQYF.

The V call is TRBV20-1, the J call TRBJ1-2; 11 bases align to TRBD1. Germline V lookup: CDR1 DFQATT, CDR2 SNEGSKA (reference sequence). The CDR3 consists of 13 residues. V lost 6 bases and J lost 8; bases outside the gene matches: 8. The CDR3 sequence is CSAKGQGASGYTF. The CDR3 DNA is TGCAGTGCGAAAGGACAGGGGGCGTCCGGCTACACCTTC.

V usage is TRBV20-1 and J usage is TRBJ2-2; D is unresolved. Germline V gene lookup returns CDR1 DFQATT and CDR2 SNEGSKA (reference sequence). Trimming cost V 2 bases and J 6 bases, with 4 bases left between them. This CDR3 region has 11 residues. The CDR3 reads CSARFSGELFF. In DNA form, the CDR3 reads TGCAGTGCTAGATTTTCCGGGGAGCTGTTTTTT.

This chain joins TRBV30 and TRBJ2-7; the match to TRBD1 covers 7 bases. The CDR3 spans 11 residues. V lost 4 bases and J lost 3; bases outside the gene matches: 0. The germline CDR1 and CDR2 sequences are GTSNPN and SVGIG (reference sequence). The CDR3 loop is CAWTGGYEQYF. The CDR3 DNA sequence: TGTGCCTGGACAGGGGGCTACGAGCAGTACTTC. Full variable domain (rest looked up from reference TRBV30 and TRBJ2-7): SQTIHQWPATLVQPVGSPLSLECTVEGTSNPNLYWYRQAAGRGLQLLFYSVGIGQISSEVPQNLSASRPQDRQFILSSKKLLLSDSGFYLCAWTGGYEQYFGPGTRLTVT.

The chain has TRBV7-3 and TRBJ2-2; possibly TRBD2 for D (6 bases). Trimming pared 8 bases from V and 0 bases from J, leaving 13 bases between. This CDR3 is 15 amino acids long. Germline CDR1 reads SGHTA; CDR2 reads FQGTGA. This CDR3 reads CASSLAATNTGELFF. In DNA, the CDR3 is TGTGCCAGCTCACTAGCAGCTACGAACACCGGGGAGCTGTTTTTT. Drawing the rest from reference TRBV7-3 and TRBJ2-2, the complete variable domain is GAGVSQTPSNKVTEKGKYVELRCDPISGHTALYWYRQSLGQGPEFLIYFQGTGAADDSGLPNDRFFAVRPEGSVSTLKIQRTERGDSAVYLCASSLAATNTGELFFGEGSRLTVL.

This chain links TRBV29-1 with TRBJ1-2, with unresolved D. Germline assignment: CDR1 SQVTM and CDR2 ANQGSEA. V was clipped by 6 bases and J by 2 bases, with 13 bases between them. The CDR3 has 13 residues. In DNA, the CDR3 is TGCAGCGTAAGTCCACTCTTGAACTATGGCTACACCTTC. Its protein is CSVSPLLNYGYTF. The whole variable domain, remainder taken from reference TRBV29-1 and TRBJ1-2, is SAVISQKPSRDICQRGTSLTIQCQVDSQVTMMFWYRQQPGQSLTLIATANQGSEATYESGFVIDKFPISRPNLTFSTLTVSNMSPEDSSIYLCSVSPLLNYGYTFGSGTRLTVV.